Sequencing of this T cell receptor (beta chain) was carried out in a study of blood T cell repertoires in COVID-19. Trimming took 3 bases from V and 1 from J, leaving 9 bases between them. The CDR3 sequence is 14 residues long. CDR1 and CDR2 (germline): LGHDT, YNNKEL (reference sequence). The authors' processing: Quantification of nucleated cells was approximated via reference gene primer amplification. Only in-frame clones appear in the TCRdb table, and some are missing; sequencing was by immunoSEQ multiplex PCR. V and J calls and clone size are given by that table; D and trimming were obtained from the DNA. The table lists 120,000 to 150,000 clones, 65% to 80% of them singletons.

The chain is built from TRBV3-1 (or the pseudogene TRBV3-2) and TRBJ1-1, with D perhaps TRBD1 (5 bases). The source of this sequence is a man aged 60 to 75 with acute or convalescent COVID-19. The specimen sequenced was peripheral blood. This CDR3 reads CASSQVGQNTEAFF. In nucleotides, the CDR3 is TGTGCCAGCAGCCAGGTTGGACAGAACACTGAAGCTTTCTTT.